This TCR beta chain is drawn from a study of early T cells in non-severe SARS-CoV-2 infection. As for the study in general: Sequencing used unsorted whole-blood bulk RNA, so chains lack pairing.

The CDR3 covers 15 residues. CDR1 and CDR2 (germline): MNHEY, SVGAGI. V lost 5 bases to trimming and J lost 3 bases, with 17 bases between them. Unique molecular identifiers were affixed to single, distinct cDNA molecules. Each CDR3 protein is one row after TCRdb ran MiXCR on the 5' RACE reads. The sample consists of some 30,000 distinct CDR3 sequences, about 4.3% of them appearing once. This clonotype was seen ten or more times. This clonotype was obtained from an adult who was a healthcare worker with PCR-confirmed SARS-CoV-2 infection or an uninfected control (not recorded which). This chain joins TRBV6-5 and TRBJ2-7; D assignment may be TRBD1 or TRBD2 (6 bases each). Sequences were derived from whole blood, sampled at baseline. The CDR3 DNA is TGTGCCAGCAGTAGGGGGGACCCAGCTTTCTACGAGCAGTACTTC. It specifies CASSRGDPAFYEQYF.